This T cell receptor beta chain is drawn from a study of control samples from healthy donors and cancer patients. The CDR3 is 16 residues long. CDR1 and CDR2 from the germline V gene are SQVTM and ANQGSEA. The V gene end was trimmed by 6 bases and the J gene end by 5 bases; junction bases not matched to a gene: 17. Libraries were prepared by immunoSEQ multiplex PCR; TCRdb keeps only in-frame clonotypes and omits some of them. The repertoire holds about 180,000 clones, with approximately 92% as singletons. This chain connects TRBV29-1 to TRBJ2-3, with 7 bases that match TRBD2. Sequences were obtained from blood. The sequence was obtained from a man aged 25 to 40 in good health. CDR3 DNA sequence: TGCAGCGTCGCAGGCATCCGCGGGAGAAGTGGAGATACGCAGTATTTT. Translating it yields CSVAGIRGRSGDTQYF.